Listed below are T cell receptor beta chains from one sample, sequenced in a study of blood T cell repertoires in COVID-19. Sequenced by immunoSEQ multiplex PCR; TCRdb stores in-frame clones only, minus some. The data contain roughly 150,000 clones, under 80% of them singletons. The sequenced sample consisted of peripheral blood. The receptors were gathered from a man in his 60s with acute or convalescent COVID-19. The CDR3 runs from the conserved cysteine through the conserved F or W. D genes are given only for firm matches. Rows may omit the clone size; those that give it use once, few, many or a size class.

d_gene	v_gene	abundance	j_gene	CDR3aa	CDR3nt
.	TRBV6-5	.	TRBJ2-7	CASSYSWERSYEQYF	TGTGCCAGCAGTTACTCGTGGGAGAGATCCTACGAGCAGTACTTC
TRBD1	TRBV7-9	.	TRBJ2-7	CASSWTGANYEQYF	TGTGCCAGCAGCTGGACAGGGGCTAATTACGAGCAGTACTTC
TRBD2	TRBV7-2	.	TRBJ2-1	CASSSYLAGGGEQFF	TGTGCCAGCAGCTCTTATTTAGCGGGAGGAGGGGAGCAGTTCTTC
TRBD2	TRBV10-3	.	TRBJ2-7	CAITLSGGQYF	TGTGCCATCACCCTCAGCGGGGGGCAGTACTTC
.	TRBV19	.	TRBJ1-5	CASRDRDQPQHF	TGTGCCAGTAGGGACAGAGATCAGCCCCAGCATTTT
.	TRBV19	many	TRBJ1-1	CASSLSRNTEAFF	TGTGCCAGTAGTCTTTCCAGGAACACTGAAGCTTTCTTT
TRBD2	TRBV19	few	TRBJ2-5	CASSPSSTSGETQYF	TGTGCCAGTAGTCCCTCGTCTACTAGCGGGGAGACCCAGTACTTC
.	TRBV2	.	TRBJ1-2	CARKKGQLSYTF	TGTGCCAGAAAAAAGGGGCAGTTGAGCTACACCTTC
.	TRBV18	few	TRBJ1-3	CASVNSGNTIYF	TGTGCCAGCGTCAACTCTGGAAACACCATATATTTT
TRBD1	TRBV11-2	few	TRBJ2-7	CASSKSSTGGGGEQYF	TGTGCCAGCAGCAAGAGTTCTACAGGGGGCGGGGGAGAGCAGTACTTC
.	TRBV3-1/TRBV3-2	.	TRBJ1-5	CASSQGTGITPQHF	TGTGCCAGCAGCCAAGGGACGGGAATCACGCCCCAGCATTTT
.	TRBV27	.	TRBJ2-2	CASSLLTYTGELFF	TGTGCCAGCAGTCTACTGACATACACCGGGGAGCTGTTTTTT
.	TRBV2	.	TRBJ1-1	CASSARQFSNTEAFF	TGTGCCAGCAGTGCTAGACAGTTTTCTAACACTGAAGCTTTCTTT
TRBD1	TRBV14	few	TRBJ1-2	CASSPDRRWYGYTF	TGTGCCAGCAGCCCGGACAGGAGGTGGTATGGCTACACCTTC
TRBD2	TRBV12-5	.	TRBJ2-1	CASGLGTSGRNEQFF	TGTGCTAGTGGTTTGGGCACTAGCGGGAGAAATGAGCAGTTCTTC
.	TRBV3-1/TRBV3-2	.	TRBJ2-5	CASSSWQTQYF	TGTGCCAGCAGTTCCTGGCAGACCCAGTACTTC
.	TRBV7-9	.	TRBJ2-7	CASSLGPGVEQYF	TGTGCCAGCAGCTTAGGTCCCGGGGTGGAGCAGTACTTC
.	TRBV7-2	.	TRBJ1-4	CASSLEGGWTNEKLFF	TGTGCCAGCAGCTTAGAGGGGGGGTGGACTAATGAAAAACTGTTTTTT
TRBD1	TRBV3-1/TRBV3-2	.	TRBJ2-7	CASSQDLNRGNEQYF	TGTGCCAGCAGCCAAGATTTGAACAGGGGAAACGAGCAGTACTTC
.	TRBV28	few	TRBJ1-6	CASSLPSAGAEYSPLHF	TGTGCCAGCAGTTTACCGTCCGCAGGGGCCGAATATTCACCCCTCCACTTT
TRBD2	TRBV7-3	.	TRBJ2-7	CASSCTGGLAEPYSYEQYF	TGTGCCAGCAGCTGTACAGGGGGACTAGCGGAACCATACTCCTACGAGCAGTACTTC
.	TRBV2	few	TRBJ2-5	CASSLQGQNQETQYF	TGTGCCAGCAGTCTCCAGGGGCAGAACCAAGAGACCCAGTACTTC
.	TRBV6-5	.	TRBJ2-7	CASSYSNKPSNEQYF	TGTGCCAGCAGTTACTCGAATAAGCCGTCAAACGAGCAGTACTTC
TRBD2	TRBV3-1/TRBV3-2	few	TRBJ2-7	CASSQLAGAHLQQYF	TGTGCCAGCAGCCAATTAGCGGGAGCTCACCTCCAGCAGTACTTC